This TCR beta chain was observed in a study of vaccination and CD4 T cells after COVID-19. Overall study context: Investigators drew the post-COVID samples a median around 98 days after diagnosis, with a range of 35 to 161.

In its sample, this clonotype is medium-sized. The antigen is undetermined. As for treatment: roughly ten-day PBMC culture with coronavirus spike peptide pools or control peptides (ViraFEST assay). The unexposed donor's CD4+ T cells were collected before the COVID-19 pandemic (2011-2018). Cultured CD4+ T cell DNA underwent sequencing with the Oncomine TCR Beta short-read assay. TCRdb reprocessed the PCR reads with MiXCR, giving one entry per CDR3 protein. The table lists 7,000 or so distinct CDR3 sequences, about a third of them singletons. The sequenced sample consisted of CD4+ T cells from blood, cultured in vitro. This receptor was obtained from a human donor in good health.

The DNA for the CDR3 is TGTGCCAGCAGTCTTGGACAGGGGGGGAAGCCCCAGCATTTT. Residues: CASSLGQGGKPQHF. The rearrangement uses TRBV27 and TRBJ1-5, with 10 bases identical to TRBD1. Germline-derived CDR1 and CDR2 are MNHEY and SMNVEV (reference sequence). V shed 5 bases, J shed 8 bases, and the junction held 6 bases outside the gene matches. This CDR3 is built from 14 residues.